Shown below are 9 T cell receptor beta chains from a single sample sequenced in a study of T cell responses to AZD1222 COVID-19 vaccine. The data were produced by immunoSEQ multiplex PCR, yet TCRdb's version contains in-frame clones alone and is incomplete. The repertoire holds about 96,000 clones, with roughly nine tenths as singletons. The material was peripheral blood, obtained on day 0 of AZD1222 vaccination. These receptors were obtained from an adult in good health.

The J gene is TRBJ1-2, the V gene TRBV5-6, with 8 bases lining up with TRBD1. Germline trimming cut 0 bases from V and 4 bases from J; bases unmatched to any gene: 2. This CDR3 is 14 amino acids long. In germline, CDR1 is SGHDT, CDR2 YYEEEE. The CDR3 nucleotides read TGTGCCAGCAGCTTGGGAGACAGGGGCTATGGCTACACCTTC. Its translation is CASSLGDRGYGYTF.

Concerning this clone itself: The same CDR3 arises from other DNA sequences in this sample as well. The chain couples TRBV6-5 to TRBJ1-1; D not resolved. The CDR3 is made up of 12 amino acids. Germline assignment: CDR1 MNHEY and CDR2 SVGAGI. V was cut by 4 bases and J by 8 bases, with 11 bases left in between. CDR3 protein: CASSSTFAEAFF. The CDR3 nucleotides read TGTGCCAGCAGTTCCACCTTCGCCGAAGCTTTCTTT.

This chain joins TRBV6-2 or TRBV6-3 and TRBJ1-2; a possible D gene is TRBD1 (5 bases). From germline, CDR1 is MNHEY and CDR2 SVGEGT. V was cut by 1 base and J by 0 bases, with 9 bases left in between. This CDR3 is 15 amino acids long. CDR3 DNA: TGTGCCAGCAGTTACTGGAGGGACTCTAACTATGGCTACACCTTC. The encoded protein is CASSYWRDSNYGYTF.

The chain uses TRBV5-5 and TRBJ2-1, with D perhaps assigned TRBD1 or TRBD2 (6 bases each). CDR1 is SGHKS and CDR2 is YYEKEE in the germline V gene (reference sequence). CDR3 length equals 17 residues. The ends were cut back, 0 bases at V and 1 base at J, with 14 bases in the middle. This chain's CDR3 is CASSLVGGPSSYNEQFF. CDR3 in DNA: TGTGCCAGCAGCTTGGTTGGGGGGCCGAGTTCCTACAATGAGCAGTTCTTC.

V gene TRBV19 combines with J gene TRBJ1-1; no clear D gene. Germline lookup yields CDR1 LNHDA and CDR2 SQIVND (reference sequence). V gave up 1 base and J gave up 3 bases, with 9 bases separating them. This CDR3 is 14 amino acids long. This CDR3 is CASSIAPFDTEAFF. DNA for the CDR3: TGTGCCAGTAGTATAGCTCCCTTTGACACTGAAGCTTTCTTT. The entire variable domain, with the rest obtained from reference TRBV19 and TRBJ1-1, is as follows: DGGITQSPKYLFRKEGQNVTLSCEQNLNHDAMYWYRQDPGQGLRLIYYSQIVNDFQKGDIAEGYSVSREKKESFPLTVTSAQKNPTAFYLCASSIAPFDTEAFFGQGTRLTVV.

This rearrangement joins TRBV5-8 to TRBJ2-3, with D perhaps matching TRBD1 (5 bases). Germline CDR1 is SGHTS and CDR2 is YDEGEE. V gave up 0 bases and J gave up 2 bases, with 7 bases separating them. There are 14 residues in the CDR3. The CDR3: CASSLVGHTDTQYF. CDR3 sequence (DNA): TGTGCCAGCAGCTTGGTGGGGCACACAGATACGCAGTATTTT.

The chain links TRBV27 to TRBJ2-7; the D gene is possibly TRBD1 (6 bases). Trimming removed 6 bases from V and 3 bases from J, with 21 bases in between. Germline loops: CDR1 MNHEY, CDR2 SMNVEV (reference sequence). The CDR3 consists of 16 residues. The CDR3 nucleotides read TGTGCCAGCAGCCCCGATCGTACAGGGTCTCGCTACGAGCAGTACTTC. This codes for CASSPDRTGSRYEQYF.

The chain employs TRBV7-3 and TRBJ2-1; D unresolved. Germline V gene lookup returns CDR1 SGHTA and CDR2 FQGTGA. V lost 1 base to trimming and J lost 5 bases, with 9 bases between them. This CDR3 is 14 amino acids long. CDR3 in DNA: TGTGCCAGCAGCTTAATATCAGCCGACAATGAGCAGTTCTTC. This encodes CASSLISADNEQFF.

V is TRBV28 and J is TRBJ2-7, with D perhaps being TRBD1 or TRBD2 (5 bases each). With 3 bases removed from V and 2 bases from J, the gap between germline ends came to 14 bases. The CDR3 is 15 amino acids. Germline CDR1 reads MDHEN; CDR2 reads SYDVKM. CDR3 protein: CASSFRGIGAYEQYF. In nucleotides, the CDR3 is TGTGCCAGCAGTTTTAGGGGCATCGGGGCCTACGAGCAGTACTTC.